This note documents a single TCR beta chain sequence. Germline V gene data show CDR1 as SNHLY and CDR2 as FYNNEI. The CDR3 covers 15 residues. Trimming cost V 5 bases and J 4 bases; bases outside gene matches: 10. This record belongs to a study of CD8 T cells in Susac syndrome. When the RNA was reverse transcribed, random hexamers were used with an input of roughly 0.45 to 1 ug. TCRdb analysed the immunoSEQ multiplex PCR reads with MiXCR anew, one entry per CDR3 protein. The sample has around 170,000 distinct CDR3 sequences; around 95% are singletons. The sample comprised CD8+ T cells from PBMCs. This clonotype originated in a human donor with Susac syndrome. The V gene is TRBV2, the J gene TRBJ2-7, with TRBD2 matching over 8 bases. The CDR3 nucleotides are TGTGCCAGCAGTCCGAGGACTAGCACACCATACGAGCAGTACTTC. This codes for CASSPRTSTPYEQYF.